This T cell receptor beta chain was obtained from a study of cytomegalovirus exposure and HLA in healthy donors. About the research overall: Later analysis reported that the roughly 110 validation repertoires shared the platform of the 500 to 850 first-cohort repertoires. The study, taken as a whole, reports: Whilst most TCR sequences proved rare, a subset of public TCRs occurred across many donors. Subsequent analysis revealed that first-cohort TCR clusters tended to co-occur in the roughly 120 validation repertoires. A few chains tied to CMV proved CMV antigen-specific in vitro.

J gave up 1 base and V 3 bases, and 5 bases lay outside the gene matches. CDR1 MGHDK and CDR2 SYGVNS come from the germline V gene. The CDR3 covers 15 residues. Produced via immunoSEQ multiplex PCR; TCRdb's table is partial and in-frame only. The top ten clones hold 0.65% to 0.85% of a sample with roughly 350,000 clones, 86% of them seen once. With respect to this clone: Its specificity is unknown.

The source material was PBMCs. The chain employs TRBV25-1 and TRBJ2-5; 7 positions agree with TRBD2. The receptor was derived from a woman between 18 and 30 years old in good health and CMV-seronegative. The CDR3 sequence: CASSDPAGPQETQYF. The DNA for the CDR3 is TGTGCCAGCAGTGATCCAGCGGGGCCCCAAGAGACCCAGTACTTC.